This T cell receptor (beta chain) was recorded in a study of regulatory dendritic cells for organ transplantation. Study-level findings and limits: Between individuals, the alloreactive memory CD8+ T cell pool differed considerably. The most alloreactive TCR clonotypes were found in resting memory CD8+ cells. Naive CD4+ and CD8+ repertoires were highly diverse; memory CD8+ was most oligoclonal.

Produced via immunoSEQ multiplex PCR; TCRdb's table is partial and in-frame only. Among approximately 12,000 clones listed, 79% were seen once. Sorted T cells were CFSE-labeled and cultured 5 days with allogeneic regulatory or mature dendritic cells at 1:10. This clone was counted between two and nine times. Its antigen is not identified. The V gene's germline CDR1 is MNHEY and CDR2 SMNVEV (reference sequence). This CDR3 is built from 14 residues. Trimming took off 0 bases at V and 4 bases at J, with 10 bases between the two ends. This receptor was taken from a human donor in good health. The sequencing sample was made of naive CD8+ T cells from blood cultured with regulatory dendritic cells. The sample's subset: CD45RA+ naive T cells. The V call is TRBV27, the J call TRBJ2-7, with D tentatively TRBD1 (6 bases). CDR3 nucleotide sequence: TGTGCCAGCAGTTTATCGCAGGGGTGGTACGAGCAGTACTTC. Translated, it gives CASSLSQGWYEQYF.